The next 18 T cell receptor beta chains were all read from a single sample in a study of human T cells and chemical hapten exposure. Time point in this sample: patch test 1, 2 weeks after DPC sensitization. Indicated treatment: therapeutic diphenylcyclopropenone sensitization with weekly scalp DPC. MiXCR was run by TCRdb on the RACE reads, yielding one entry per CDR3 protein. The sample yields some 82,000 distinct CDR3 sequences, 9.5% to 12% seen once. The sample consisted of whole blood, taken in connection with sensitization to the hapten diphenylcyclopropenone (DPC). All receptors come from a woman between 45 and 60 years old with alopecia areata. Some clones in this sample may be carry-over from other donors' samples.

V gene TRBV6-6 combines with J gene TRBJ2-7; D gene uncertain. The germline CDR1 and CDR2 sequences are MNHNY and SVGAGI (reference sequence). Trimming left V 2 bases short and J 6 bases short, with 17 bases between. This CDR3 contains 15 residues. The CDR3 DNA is TGTGCCAGCAGTTACGAAACCGACTGGTCAGGCGAGCAGTACTTC. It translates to CASSYETDWSGEQYF.

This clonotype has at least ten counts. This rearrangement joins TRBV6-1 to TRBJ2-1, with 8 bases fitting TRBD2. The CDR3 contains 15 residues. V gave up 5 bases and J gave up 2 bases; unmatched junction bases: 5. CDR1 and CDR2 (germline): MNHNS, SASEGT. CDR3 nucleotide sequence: TGTGCCAGCAGTACCGGGACTAGTACCTACAATGAGCAGTTCTTC. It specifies CASSTGTSTYNEQFF.

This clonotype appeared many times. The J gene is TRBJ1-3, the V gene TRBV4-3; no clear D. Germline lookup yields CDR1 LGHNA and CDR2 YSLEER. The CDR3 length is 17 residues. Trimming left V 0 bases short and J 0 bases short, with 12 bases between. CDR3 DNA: TGCGCCAGCAGCCAAGATCTGAGTGTCAGCTCTGGAAACACCATATATTTT. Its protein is CASSQDLSVSSGNTIYF.

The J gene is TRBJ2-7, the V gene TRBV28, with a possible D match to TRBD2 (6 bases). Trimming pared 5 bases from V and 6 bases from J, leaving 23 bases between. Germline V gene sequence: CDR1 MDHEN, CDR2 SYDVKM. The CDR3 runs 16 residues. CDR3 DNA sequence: TGTGCCAGCAGTCCCTCCTGGGGGAGGAAGCTCCGCGAGCAGTACTTC. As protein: CASSPSWGRKLREQYF.

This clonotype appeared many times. This chain's CDR3 is CSAPRAGADLNIQYF. CDR3 sequence (DNA): TGCAGTGCTCCTCGTGCAGGGGCGGATTTAAACATTCAGTACTTC. V and J are TRBV20-1 and TRBJ2-4, with D possibly matching TRBD1 (6 bases). The ends were cut back, 5 bases at V and 6 bases at J, with 20 bases in the middle. The CDR3 sequence is 15 residues long. Germline V gives CDR1 DFQATT, CDR2 SNEGSKA (reference sequence).

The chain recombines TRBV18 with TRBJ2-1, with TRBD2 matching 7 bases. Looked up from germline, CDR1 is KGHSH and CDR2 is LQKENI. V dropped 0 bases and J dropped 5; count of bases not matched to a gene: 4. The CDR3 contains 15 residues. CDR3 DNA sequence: TGTGCCAGCTCACCACCGGCTAGCGGAAACAATGAGCAGTTCTTC. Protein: CASSPPASGNNEQFF.

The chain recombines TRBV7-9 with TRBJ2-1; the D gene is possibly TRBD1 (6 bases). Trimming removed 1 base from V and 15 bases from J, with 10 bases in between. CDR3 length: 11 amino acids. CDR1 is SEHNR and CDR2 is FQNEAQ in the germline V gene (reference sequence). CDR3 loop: CASSLDRDRFF. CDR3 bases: TGTGCCAGCAGCTTAGACAGGGACCGGTTCTTC.

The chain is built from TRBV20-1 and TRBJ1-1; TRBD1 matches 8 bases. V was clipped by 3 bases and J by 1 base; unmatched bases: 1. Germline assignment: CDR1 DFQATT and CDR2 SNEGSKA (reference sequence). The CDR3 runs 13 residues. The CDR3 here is CSARDRENTEAFF. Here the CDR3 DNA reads TGCAGTGCTAGGGACAGGGAGAACACTGAAGCTTTCTTT.

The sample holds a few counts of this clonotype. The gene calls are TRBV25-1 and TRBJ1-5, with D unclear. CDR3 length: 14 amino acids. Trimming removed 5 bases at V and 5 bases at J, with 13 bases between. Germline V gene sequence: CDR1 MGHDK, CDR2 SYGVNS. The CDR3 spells CASSRGPLHQPQHF. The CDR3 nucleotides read TGTGCCAGCAGTCGGGGTCCACTCCATCAGCCCCAGCATTTT.

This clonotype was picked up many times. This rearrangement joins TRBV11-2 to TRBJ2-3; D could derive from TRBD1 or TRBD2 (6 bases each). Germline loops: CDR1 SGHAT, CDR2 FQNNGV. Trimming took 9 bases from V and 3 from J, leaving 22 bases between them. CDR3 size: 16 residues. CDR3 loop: CASSPPGARGTDTQYF. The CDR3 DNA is TGTGCCAGTTCGCCTCCGGGGGCTAGAGGGACAGATACGCAGTATTTT.

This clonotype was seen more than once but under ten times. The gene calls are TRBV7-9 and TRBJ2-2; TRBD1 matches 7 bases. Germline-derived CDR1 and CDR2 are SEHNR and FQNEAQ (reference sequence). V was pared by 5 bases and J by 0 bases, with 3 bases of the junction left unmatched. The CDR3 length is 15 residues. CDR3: CASSPGQSNTGELFF. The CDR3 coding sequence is TGTGCCAGCAGCCCGGGACAGTCGAACACCGGGGAGCTGTTTTTT.

The CDR3 loop reads CASSTRRGVPGANVLTF. The CDR3, as DNA: TGTGCCAGCAGCACAAGACGCGGGGTCCCTGGGGCCAACGTCCTGACTTTC. The V gene is TRBV9, the J gene TRBJ2-6, with TRBD2 as a possible D gene (6 bases). V gave up 4 bases and J gave up 2 bases, with 16 bases separating them. The CDR3 is made up of 17 amino acids. The germline CDR1 and CDR2 sequences are SGDLS and YYNGEE.

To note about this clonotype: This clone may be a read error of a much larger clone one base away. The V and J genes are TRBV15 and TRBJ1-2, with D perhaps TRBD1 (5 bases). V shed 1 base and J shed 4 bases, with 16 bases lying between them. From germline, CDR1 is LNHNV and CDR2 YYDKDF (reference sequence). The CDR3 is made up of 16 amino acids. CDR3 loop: CATSRGTGGISYGYTF. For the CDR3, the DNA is TGTGCCACCAGCAGAGGTACAGGCGGGATATCCTATGGCTACACCTTC.

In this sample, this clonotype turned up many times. CDR3 in amino acids: CATSDSRSGTKNIQYF. The CDR3 DNA follows: TGTGCCACCAGTGATTCCCGTAGCGGAACCAAAAACATTCAGTACTTC. The chain uses TRBV24-1 and TRBJ2-4, with D perhaps TRBD2 (6 bases). This CDR3 is 16 amino acids long. V lost 2 bases, J lost 2 bases, and 12 bases lay in between. Germline V gene data show CDR1 as KGHDR and CDR2 as SFDVKD.

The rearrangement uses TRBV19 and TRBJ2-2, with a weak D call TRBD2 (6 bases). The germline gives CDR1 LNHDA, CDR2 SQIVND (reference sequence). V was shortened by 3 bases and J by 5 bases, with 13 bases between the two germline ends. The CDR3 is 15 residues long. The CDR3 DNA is TGTGCCAGTAGTATTACGGGACTCAGGACCGGGGAGCTGTTTTTT. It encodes CASSITGLRTGELFF.

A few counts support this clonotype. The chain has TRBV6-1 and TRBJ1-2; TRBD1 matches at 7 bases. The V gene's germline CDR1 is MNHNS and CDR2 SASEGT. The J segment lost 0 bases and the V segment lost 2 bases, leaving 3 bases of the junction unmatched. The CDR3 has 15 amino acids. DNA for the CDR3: TGTGCCAGCAGTGAATGGGGACAGCCTAACTATGGCTACACCTTC. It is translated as CASSEWGQPNYGYTF.

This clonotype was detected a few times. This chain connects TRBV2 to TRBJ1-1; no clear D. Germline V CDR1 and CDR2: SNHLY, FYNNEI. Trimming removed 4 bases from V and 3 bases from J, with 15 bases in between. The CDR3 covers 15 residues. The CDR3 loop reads CASSGRYPMDTEAFF. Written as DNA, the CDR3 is TGTGCCAGCAGTGGACGATACCCAATGGACACTGAAGCTTTCTTT.

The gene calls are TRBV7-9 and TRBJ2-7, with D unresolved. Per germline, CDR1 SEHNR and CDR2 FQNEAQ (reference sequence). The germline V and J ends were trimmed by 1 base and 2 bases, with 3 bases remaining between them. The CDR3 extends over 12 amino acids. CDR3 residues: CASSLDPYEQYF. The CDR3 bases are TGTGCCAGCAGCTTAGACCCCTACGAGCAGTACTTC.